The next 5 T cell receptor beta chains were all read from a single sample in a study of T cell changes during pregnancy in multiple sclerosis (dated by TCRdb to about 2019). The library was built by means of the immunoSEQ multiplex PCR assay. TCRdb re-hosts the immuneACCESS table, in-frame sequences only. Its copies lack some clones; in the studies checked, an unresolved V gene accounts for under half of them, and the cause for the rest is not known. Within this sample are about 49,000 clones, with 90% of them counted one time only. Of the sample, approximately 4.9% falls within the top ten clones. Specimen: peripheral blood, collected after pregnancy. The receptor source for this set is a female donor in good health, enrolled as a control in a pregnancy study.

This chain links TRBV9 with TRBJ2-7, with TRBD1 matching over 11 bases. Germline CDR1 and CDR2: SGDLS and YYNGEE. Unmatched junction bases numbered 4, after V lost 0 bases and J lost 5 bases. The CDR3 runs to 15 residues. CDR3 DNA: TGTGCCAGCAGCGTAGGGACAGGGGGCATGAACGAGCAGTACTTC. Its translation: CASSVGTGGMNEQYF. The full variable domain, with the rest looked up from reference TRBV9 and TRBJ2-7, is DSGVTQTPKHLITATGQRVTLRCSPRSGDLSVYWYQQSLDQGLQFLIQYYNGEERAKGNILERFSAQQFPDLHSELNLSSLELGDSALYFCASSVGTGGMNEQYFGPGTRLTVT.

The chain combines TRBV5-5 with TRBJ2-3, with D maybe TRBD1 (6 bases). V was shortened by 5 bases and J by 4 bases, with 17 bases between the two germline ends. CDR1 and CDR2 from the germline V gene are SGHKS and YYEKEE (reference sequence). The CDR3 has 15 residues. This chain's CDR3 is CASREAGVVADTQYF. The CDR3 DNA is TGTGCCAGCAGGGAGGCAGGGGTGGTGGCAGATACGCAGTATTTT.

V is TRBV9 and J is TRBJ1-1; 7 bases match TRBD1. Trimming at V came to 4 bases and at J to 1 base, leaving 7 bases not matched to a gene. CDR3 length equals 15 residues. CDR1 is SGDLS, CDR2 YYNGEE, per germline. CDR3 protein: CASSPEGTANTEAFF. The CDR3 coding sequence is TGTGCCAGCAGCCCAGAGGGGACAGCGAACACTGAAGCTTTCTTT.

The chain has TRBV5-1 and TRBJ1-2, with a tentative D call TRBD1 (5 bases). The CDR3 spans 13 residues. Per the germline V gene, CDR1 is SGHRS and CDR2 is YFSETQ. Trimming shortened V by 4 bases and J by 8 bases, and 15 bases separated the two germline ends. DNA for the CDR3: TGCGCCAGCAGCCCCCCGGGGGGAGGGGGCTACACCTTC. Translating it yields CASSPPGGGGYTF.

The J gene is TRBJ1-4, the V gene TRBV4-1; D remains unclear. Germline lookup yields CDR1 MGHRA and CDR2 YSYEKL. V lost 2 bases and J 6 bases, leaving 4 bases between the germline ends. This CDR3 region has 12 residues. The CDR3 sequence is CASSQPYEKLFF. Here the CDR3 DNA reads TGCGCCAGCAGCCAACCCTATGAAAAACTGTTTTTT.